A single TCR beta chain is shown here with its context. The data stem from a study of cytomegalovirus exposure and HLA in healthy donors. PCR involved 60 Vbeta and 13 Jbeta primers. Sequenced by immunoSEQ multiplex PCR; TCRdb stores in-frame clones only, minus some. The data hold about 150,000 clones, with over 60% observed a single time. The CDR3 consists of 14 residues. The V gene end was trimmed by 10 bases and the J gene end by 2 bases; junction bases not matched to a gene: 4. Germline assignment: CDR1 ENHRY and CDR2 SYGVKD. Sequences were obtained from PBMCs. The receptor was isolated from a man in his forties or fifties in good health and CMV-seropositive. The chain carries TRBV10-3 and TRBJ2-3; the match to TRBD2 covers 12 bases. The CDR3 loop is CATRTSGNTDTQYF. The CDR3, as DNA: TGTGCCACGAGGACTAGCGGGAACACAGATACGCAGTATTTT.